This TCR beta chain originates from a study of T cells in Graves' hyperthyroidism and ophthalmopathy. The overall study: Peripheral blood sampling occurred at initial diagnosis, before any treatment. Study-wide findings and caveats: The authors' 13 V-J model separated ophthalmopathy from stable hyperthyroidism.

This clonotype was seen ten or more times. Its target is not known. A junction end diverges from the germline sequence, so it may reflect a read error. Amplification targeted TCR beta CDR3 regions from RNA transcripts. HTBI primers were the set used in a first-round RT-PCR of the TCR CDR3. TCRdb itself ran the multiplex PCR reads through MiXCR, one entry per CDR3 protein. The data contain approximately 480,000 distinct CDR3 sequences, 20% to 25% of them singletons. The CDR3 has 14 residues. Among the patients, aged 18 to 65, hyperthyroidism was newly diagnosed and had lasted under 2 months. The receptor was isolated from a man aged 18 to 29 with Graves' hyperthyroidism. Sequencing was done on a sample of blood. The chain combines TRBV12-3 or TRBV12-4 with TRBJ1-1; 8 nucleotides align to TRBD1. The CDR3 DNA reads as TGTGCCAGCAGCTTAGGGACAGGAGACACTGAAGCTTTCTTT. Translating gives CASSLGTGDTEAFF.